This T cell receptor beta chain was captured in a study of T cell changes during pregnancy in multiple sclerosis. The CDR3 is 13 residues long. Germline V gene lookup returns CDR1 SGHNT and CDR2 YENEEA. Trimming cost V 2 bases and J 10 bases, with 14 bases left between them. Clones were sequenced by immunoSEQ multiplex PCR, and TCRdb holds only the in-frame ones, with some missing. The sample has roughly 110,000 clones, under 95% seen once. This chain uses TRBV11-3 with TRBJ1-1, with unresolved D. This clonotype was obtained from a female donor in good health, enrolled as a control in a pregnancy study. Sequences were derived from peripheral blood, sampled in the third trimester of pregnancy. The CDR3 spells CASSLYLAPGAFF. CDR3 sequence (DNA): TGTGCCAGCAGCTTATATCTAGCACCGGGAGCTTTCTTT.